The next 5 T cell receptor beta chains were all read from a single sample in a study of memory CD4+ T cells and cytomegalovirus serostatus. The data were produced by immunoSEQ multiplex PCR, yet TCRdb's version contains in-frame clones alone and is incomplete. The data contain around 61,000 clones, 82% of them seen just once; the ten biggest clones take up approximately 0.43%. The sort gate was single viable CD3+CD4+CD8-CD45RO+ cells for memory CD4+ T cells. Sequencing input: memory CD4+ T cells from blood. The receptors here all came from an adult in good health and CMV-seronegative.

The chain uses TRBV29-1 and TRBJ2-7, with D possibly TRBD2 on 7 matching bases. Per germline, CDR1 SQVTM and CDR2 ANQGSEA. The CDR3 extends over 16 amino acids. Trimming removed 7 bases at V and 2 bases at J, with 24 bases between. CDR3 sequence reads: CSAWFTGGAAAYEQYF. DNA for the CDR3: TGCAGCGCTTGGTTTACTGGGGGGGCGGCGGCCTACGAGCAGTACTTC.

The V and J genes are TRBV6-1 and TRBJ2-3; D not certain. The CDR3 is 15 residues long. V lost 7 bases and J 0 bases, leaving 14 bases between the germline ends. From germline, CDR1 is MNHNS and CDR2 SASEGT. CDR3 loop: CASTKTVSSTDTQYF. CDR3 coding DNA: TGTGCCAGCACCAAGACGGTTTCTAGCACAGATACGCAGTATTTT.

The genes are TRBV4-3 and TRBJ2-6; perhaps TRBD1 as D (5 bases). Germline assignment: CDR1 LGHNA and CDR2 YSLEER. This CDR3 is built from 17 residues. Trimming stripped 4 bases from V and 0 bases from J, with 13 bases between. CDR3 nucleotide sequence: TGCGCCAGCAGCCTCAGGGCCAAAGCCTCTGGGGCCAACGTCCTGACTTTC. Protein product: CASSLRAKASGANVLTF.

A remark on this clone: Relative to the germline gene, one junction end is altered; a read error may explain this. The chain combines TRBV7-9 with TRBJ1-4; 9 nucleotides align to TRBD1. CDR3 size: 14 residues. Germline V gene sequence: CDR1 SEHNR, CDR2 FQNEAQ (reference sequence). CDR3 protein: CTSSIQGAGEKLFF. CDR3 nucleotides: TGTACCAGCAGCATACAGGGGGCCGGTGAAAAACTGTTTTTT.

The V call is TRBV4-2, the J call TRBJ1-1, with D possibly matching TRBD1 (5 bases). The CDR3 extends over 16 amino acids. Germline V gene data show CDR1 as LGHNA and CDR2 as YNFKEQ. With 4 bases removed from V and 3 bases from J, the gap between germline ends came to 18 bases. This CDR3 reads CASSLSARDDHTEAFF. For the CDR3, the DNA is TGTGCCAGCAGCCTCTCGGCCAGGGACGATCACACTGAAGCTTTCTTT.